Listed here are 14 T cell receptor beta chains from one sample, sequenced in a study of blood T cell repertoires in COVID-19 (dated by TCRdb to the early 2020s). Preparation of the library involved the immunoSEQ multiplex PCR assay. Sourced from immuneACCESS, this table was stored by TCRdb with only in-frame sequences that have V and J called. A share of the clones is absent; for the studies checked, an unresolved V gene accounts for under half, and the remainder has no known explanation. This sample comprises 470,000 or so clones, around nine tenths of them detected only once. Clones ranked in the top ten supply 4.3% of the sample. The sequencing input was peripheral blood. All receptors come from a woman younger than 45 with acute or convalescent COVID-19.

This chain connects TRBV6-5 to TRBJ2-7, with D maybe TRBD1 (6 bases). Germline V gene lookup returns CDR1 MNHEY and CDR2 SVGAGI. This CDR3 spans 15 amino acids. V dropped 6 bases and J dropped 1 base, with 16 bases sitting between them. The CDR3 DNA is TGTGCCAGCAGCGCCAGGACAGCTAGTTCCTACGAGCAGTACTTC. Protein product: CASSARTASSYEQYF.

The chain links TRBV5-1 to TRBJ2-1, with D possibly TRBD2 on 5 matching bases. CDR1 SGHRS and CDR2 YFSETQ come from the germline V gene. V lost 5 bases and J lost 5, with 14 bases in between. This CDR3 region has 14 residues. The CDR3 sequence is CASRTGMQNNEQFF. The CDR3 nucleotides read TGCGCCAGCAGGACCGGGATGCAAAACAATGAGCAGTTCTTC.

V is TRBV7-9 and J is TRBJ2-6; possibly TRBD1 for D (6 bases). Germline values: CDR1 SEHNR, CDR2 FQNEAQ (reference sequence). V lost 5 bases, J lost 2 bases, and 22 bases lay in between. The CDR3 runs 19 residues. The CDR3 spells CASSISVFKGVAGANVLTF. The CDR3 coding sequence is TGTGCCAGCAGCATATCCGTTTTTAAGGGGGTAGCTGGGGCCAACGTCCTGACTTTC.

J is TRBJ2-1 and V is TRBV2, with a possible D match to TRBD2 (5 bases). This CDR3 comprises 13 residues. With 4 bases removed from V and 10 bases from J, the gap between germline ends came to 14 bases. CDR1 is SNHLY, CDR2 FYNNEI, per germline. The CDR3 sequence: CASSGPGKREQFF. The CDR3 nucleotides read TGTGCCAGCAGTGGTCCGGGGAAGCGGGAGCAGTTCTTC.

The chain is built from TRBV19 and TRBJ1-5, with D perhaps matching TRBD1 (5 bases). The CDR3 has 14 residues. Trimming shortened V by 2 bases and J by 6 bases, and 11 bases separated the two germline ends. CDR1 is LNHDA, CDR2 SQIVND, per germline (reference sequence). The CDR3 spells CASSIKGITQPQHF. The CDR3 DNA reads as TGTGCCAGTAGTATAAAGGGGATAACTCAGCCCCAGCATTTT.

The genes are TRBV28 and TRBJ1-4; 10 bases map to TRBD1. Per the germline V gene, CDR1 is MDHEN and CDR2 is SYDVKM. CDR3 length: 15 amino acids. J gave up 7 bases and V 4 bases, and 6 bases lay outside the gene matches. Here the CDR3 reads CASSSQTGGTEKLFF. DNA for the CDR3: TGTGCCAGCAGTTCTCAGACAGGGGGCACTGAAAAACTGTTTTTT.

This chain links TRBV5-4 with TRBJ2-7; no clear D gene. The CDR3 extends over 14 amino acids. The V gene lost 1 base and the J gene lost 3 bases, with 11 bases spanning the gap. Germline V lookup: CDR1 SGHNT, CDR2 YYREEE (reference sequence). In DNA form, the CDR3 reads TGTGCCAGCAGCTTGATTGCAGCTAGCTACGAGCAGTACTTC. Translating gives CASSLIAASYEQYF.

CDR3 protein: CATSEGDNQPQHF. CDR3 in DNA: TGTGCCACCAGCGAGGGGGACAATCAGCCCCAGCATTTT. The rearrangement uses TRBV15 and TRBJ1-5; a possible D gene is TRBD1 (6 bases). This CDR3 has 13 residues. Germline loops: CDR1 LNHNV, CDR2 YYDKDF (reference sequence). The V end was cut by 5 bases, the J end by 3 bases, with 8 bases between.

This clone was picked up one time. V and J are TRBV6-1 and TRBJ2-7, with a weak D call TRBD2 (5 bases). The length of the CDR3 is 15 residues. Germline loops: CDR1 MNHNS, CDR2 SASEGT. The ends were cut back, 2 bases at V and 0 bases at J, with 11 bases in the middle. The CDR3 loop reads CASSEFAGLSYEQYF. The CDR3 bases are TGTGCCAGCAGTGAATTTGCGGGCCTCTCCTACGAGCAGTACTTC.

V is TRBV2 and J is TRBJ1-3, with no clear D. V gave up 0 bases and J gave up 5 bases, with 14 bases separating them. Germline values: CDR1 SNHLY, CDR2 FYNNEI. The CDR3 runs 16 residues. The DNA for the CDR3 is TGTGCCAGCAGTGAAGCGCTTCAGGCGATGAGAAACACCATATATTTT. Its translation: CASSEALQAMRNTIYF.

The rearrangement uses TRBV5-6 and TRBJ2-1; 8 nucleotides agree with TRBD2. J lost 5 bases, V lost 3 bases, and 10 bases had no gene match. In germline, CDR1 is SGHDT, CDR2 YYEEEE. CDR3 length: 16 amino acids. Written as DNA, the CDR3 is TGTGCCAGCAGCTGGTACGGGGGGGCCAAGAACAATGAGCAGTTCTTC. As protein: CASSWYGGAKNNEQFF.

V gene TRBV7-3 combines with J gene TRBJ2-7, with D possibly being TRBD2 (5 bases). In germline, CDR1 is SGHTA, CDR2 FQGTGA. This CDR3 comprises 15 residues. V shed 2 bases and J shed 0 bases, with 11 bases lying between them. The CDR3 loop is CASSLRRPYSYEQYF. In nucleotides, the CDR3 is TGTGCCAGCAGCTTACGGAGGCCCTACTCCTACGAGCAGTACTTC.

The rearrangement uses TRBV25-1 and TRBJ1-1, with D unclear. V lost 4 bases and J lost 3, with 15 bases in between. Per the germline V gene, CDR1 is MGHDK and CDR2 is SYGVNS. The CDR3 has 15 amino acids. In DNA form, the CDR3 reads TGTGCCAGCAGTGGGCCTGATGAGGGTGACACTGAAGCTTTCTTT. Protein: CASSGPDEGDTEAFF. The complete variable domain, with remaining parts taken from reference TRBV25-1 and TRBJ1-1, reads EADIYQTPRYLVIGTGKKITLECSQTMGHDKMYWYQQDPGMELHLIHYSYGVNSTEKGDLSSESTVSRIRTEHFPLTLESARPSHTSQYLCASSGPDEGDTEAFFGQGTRLTVV.

The rearrangement links TRBV23-1 to TRBJ1-3, with D tentatively TRBD1 (5 bases). TRBV23-1 is identified as an open reading frame with a role that is uncertain. Trimming removed 6 bases from V and 2 bases from J, with 14 bases in between. This CDR3 is 15 amino acids long. Here the CDR3 reads CASSQVHRTGNTIYF. CDR3 sequence (DNA): TGCGCCAGCAGCCAGGTCCACAGGACTGGAAACACCATATATTTT.